The entry that follows covers one TCR beta chain sequence. The antigen is not known. This was the immunoSEQ v3.0 assay at survey level. Only in-frame clones appear in the TCRdb table, and some are missing; sequencing was by immunoSEQ multiplex PCR. Of around 25,000 clones detected, around 87% appear once; the ten largest clones hold roughly 3.5%. The entry originates in a study of long-term antiretroviral therapy in people with HIV. Trimming shortened V by 5 bases and J by 7 bases, and 20 bases separated the two germline ends. Germline CDR1 WSHSY, CDR2 SAAADI. CDR3 length equals 16 residues. The study's findings and limits: Investigators report no available data on ART adherence, viral resistance or therapy changes.

This rearrangement joins TRBV10-2 to TRBJ2-2; perhaps D is TRBD1 or TRBD2 (5 bases each). The origin of this receptor is a woman between 25 and 40 years old with HIV. The starting material was unsorted PBMCs, obtained 1.9 years after starting antiretroviral therapy. The CDR3 DNA follows: TGCGCCAGCAGTTCTCCCTATCGGGACCCCGGCGGGGAGCTGTTTTTT. This sequence encodes CASSSPYRDPGGELFF.